Following are 11 T cell receptor beta chains from one sample sequenced in a study of shared clonotypes between healthy human individuals. Using immunoSEQ multiplex PCR, the repertoire was profiled, and TCRdb retains in-frame clones only, with some absent. The repertoire holds just over 2,000,000 clones, with roughly 95% as singletons. Naive CD8 cells lacked CD45RO, underwent positive selection for CCR7 and left out terminally differentiated effector memory CD45RA+ cells. The sequencing input was naive CD8+ T cells sorted from blood. The receptors derive from a man aged 18-30 years in good health.

The CDR3 region is CASKRGSGADTQYF. The CDR3 nucleotides are TGTGCCAGCAAAAGAGGGTCTGGGGCAGATACGCAGTATTTT. V and J are TRBV9 and TRBJ2-3; perhaps TRBD2 as D (5 bases). Germline V gene sequence: CDR1 SGDLS, CDR2 YYNGEE. The length of the CDR3 is 14 residues. The V end lost 6 bases, the J end lost 4 bases, and 15 bases lay between the germline ends.

V is TRBV5-4 and J is TRBJ2-7; 7 bases are a match to TRBD1. The CDR3 runs to 12 residues. CDR1 is SGHNT, CDR2 YYREEE, per germline (reference sequence). With V trimmed by 7 bases and J by 3 bases, 4 bases remained unmatched. DNA of the CDR3: TGTGCCAGCTGTGGACAGGTCTACGAGCAGTACTTC. It is translated as CASCGQVYEQYF.

The rearrangement uses TRBV10-2 and TRBJ2-5; 9 nucleotides agree with TRBD2. CDR3 size: 19 residues. V dropped 0 bases and J dropped 2; count of bases not matched to a gene: 13. The V gene's germline CDR1 is WSHSY and CDR2 SAAADI. This chain's CDR3 is CASSESRLPGLAPQETQYF. DNA of the CDR3: TGCGCCAGCAGTGAGTCAAGGTTGCCGGGACTAGCCCCTCAAGAGACCCAGTACTTC.

This clone is a singleton in its sample. This chain uses TRBV6-1 with TRBJ2-7, with D unresolved. The germline gives CDR1 MNHNS, CDR2 SASEGT. Trimming removed 4 bases from V and 2 bases from J, with 9 bases in between. There are 13 residues in the CDR3. The CDR3 nucleotides read TGTGCCAGCAGTGGAGGCCCCACCTACGAGCAGTACTTC. Translating gives CASSGGPTYEQYF.

This rearrangement joins TRBV4-1 to TRBJ2-7; D call uncertain. Trimming removed 0 bases at V and 2 bases at J, with 11 bases between. CDR3 length equals 15 residues. Per the germline V gene, CDR1 is MGHRA and CDR2 is YSYEKL. In DNA form, the CDR3 reads TGCGCCAGCAGCCAAGATCCCCTTGGCACCTACGAGCAGTACTTC. Translating gives CASSQDPLGTYEQYF.

CDR3 sequence reads: CASSEGAPLYEQYF. The DNA of the CDR3 is TGTGCCAGTAGTGAGGGGGCACCCCTGTACGAGCAGTACTTC. The V gene is TRBV19, the J gene TRBJ2-7, with 7 bases lining up with TRBD1. V lost 5 bases and J lost 4; bases outside the gene matches: 8. The CDR3 contains 14 residues. Germline CDR1 and CDR2: LNHDA and SQIVND (reference sequence). The full variable domain, in which reference TRBV19 and TRBJ2-7 provide the parts outside the CDR3, is DGGITQSPKYLFRKEGQNVTLSCEQNLNHDAMYWYRQDPGQGLRLIYYSQIVNDFQKGDIAEGYSVSREKKESFPLTVTSAQKNPTAFYLCASSEGAPLYEQYFGPGTRLTVT.

The chain is built from TRBV7-2 and TRBJ2-1; D not resolved. CDR3 length equals 13 residues. The germline CDR1 and CDR2 sequences are SGHTA and FQGNSA. V was pared by 1 base and J by 2 bases, with 3 bases between. In nucleotides, the CDR3 is TGTGCCAGCAGCTTAGTCCCCTACAATGAGCAGTTCTTC. Translation: CASSLVPYNEQFF. Looking up the rest from reference TRBV7-2 and TRBJ2-1 gives the full variable domain: GAGVSQSPSNKVTEKGKDVELRCDPISGHTALYWYRQSLGQGLEFLIYFQGNSAPDKSGLPSDRFSAERTGGSVSTLTIQRTQQEDSAVYLCASSLVPYNEQFFGPGTRLTVL.

The V call is TRBV7-9, the J call TRBJ1-2; D is uncertain. Between the trimmed V and J ends, which lost 1 base and 7 bases, there was a span of 7 bases. There are 12 residues in the CDR3. In germline, CDR1 is SEHNR, CDR2 FQNEAQ (reference sequence). CDR3 sequence (DNA): TGTGCCAGCAGCTTAGACAACCTTGGCTACACCTTC. This sequence encodes CASSLDNLGYTF.

The CDR3 region has the DNA TGTGCCACCAGCAGAGATAGGGGCGAGGCCGATACGCAGTATTTT. Its translation: CATSRDRGEADTQYF. The chain uses TRBV15 and TRBJ2-3; the D gene is possibly TRBD1 (5 bases). Trimming left V 0 bases short and J 6 bases short, with 13 bases between. CDR1 and CDR2 from the germline V gene are LNHNV and YYDKDF (reference sequence). This CDR3 comprises 15 residues.

The V gene is TRBV7-9, the J gene TRBJ2-7; 8 bases are a match to TRBD1. V shed 4 bases, J shed 3 bases, and the junction held 8 bases outside the gene matches. The length of the CDR3 is 15 residues. Germline loops: CDR1 SEHNR, CDR2 FQNEAQ (reference sequence). In nucleotides, the CDR3 is TGTGCCAGCAGCTCCGGACAGGGTGCGGACTACGAGCAGTACTTC. It codes for CASSSGQGADYEQYF.

CDR3 bases: TGTGCCAGTAGTGTCTCCCCAATCACCGATTATGGCTACACCTTC. Its protein is CASSVSPITDYGYTF. This chain joins TRBV19 and TRBJ1-2; D is unclear. Germline values: CDR1 LNHDA, CDR2 SQIVND (reference sequence). The CDR3 contains 15 residues. V was clipped by 5 bases and J by 5 bases, with 18 bases between them.